These 23 T cell receptor beta chains came from one sample sequenced in a study of blood T cell repertoires in COVID-19. The assay was immunoSEQ multiplex PCR, and TCRdb's table has in-frame clones only and misses some. The sample lists 350,000 or so clones; 87% were seen once. The sequencing sample was made of peripheral blood. Every receptor here comes from a woman under 40 with COVID-19, enrolled during active disease.

The rearrangement uses TRBV27 and TRBJ2-7, with TRBD1 identical over 7 bases. This CDR3 is 13 amino acids long. V shed 2 bases, J shed 2 bases, and the junction held 0 bases outside the gene matches. CDR1 is MNHEY and CDR2 is SMNVEV in the germline V gene (reference sequence). Here the CDR3 DNA reads TGTGCCAGCAGTTTAACAGGGGCCTACGAGCAGTACTTC. Translating it yields CASSLTGAYEQYF.

CDR3 DNA sequence: TGTGCCAGCTCAGGACAGCAAGAGACCCAGTACTTC. The encoded protein is CASSGQQETQYF. V and J are TRBV18 and TRBJ2-5; TRBD1 is a possible D gene (6 bases). The V gene's germline CDR1 is KGHSH and CDR2 LQKENI. The CDR3 has 12 residues. V was cut by 5 bases and J by 2 bases, with 6 bases left in between.

The V call is TRBV7-2, the J call TRBJ2-1; 10 bases agree with TRBD2. The J segment lost 7 bases and the V segment lost 2 bases, leaving 5 bases of the junction unmatched. This CDR3 is 15 amino acids long. CDR1 is SGHTA and CDR2 is FQGNSA in the germline V gene. This chain's CDR3 is CASSLLAGAPNEQFF. The CDR3 DNA reads TGTGCCAGCAGCTTACTAGCGGGAGCGCCGAATGAGCAGTTCTTC.

This chain connects TRBV18 to TRBJ2-3; 8 nucleotides align to TRBD1. After removal of 3 bases from V and 4 bases from J, the junction contained 6 bases not matched to a gene. The CDR3 is made up of 15 amino acids. Germline assignment: CDR1 KGHSH and CDR2 LQKENI. Here the CDR3 reads CASSPGQGGADTQYF. CDR3 nucleotides: TGTGCCAGCTCACCCGGACAGGGTGGAGCAGATACGCAGTATTTT.

This chain connects TRBV9 to TRBJ2-5; 13 bases align to TRBD2. V was pared by 2 bases and J by 2 bases, with 3 bases of the junction left unmatched. Germline lookup yields CDR1 SGDLS and CDR2 YYNGEE. CDR3 length: 16 amino acids. The CDR3 DNA reads as TGTGCCAGCAGCGTTGGGACTAGCGGGACACAAGAGACCCAGTACTTC. Translating it yields CASSVGTSGTQETQYF.

This chain joins TRBV27 and TRBJ2-7; a possible D gene is TRBD1 (7 bases). The CDR3 has 16 amino acids. V was cut by 0 bases and J by 1 base, with 13 bases left in between. Germline V gene sequence: CDR1 MNHEY, CDR2 SMNVEV (reference sequence). The CDR3 region is CASSLSWGDRSYEQYF. CDR3 DNA sequence: TGTGCCAGCAGTTTATCTTGGGGGGACAGATCCTACGAGCAGTACTTC.

This chain links TRBV15 with TRBJ2-7, with D possibly being TRBD1 (5 bases). Trimming pared 0 bases from V and 2 bases from J, leaving 11 bases between. Germline values: CDR1 LNHNV, CDR2 YYDKDF (reference sequence). The CDR3 contains 15 residues. The CDR3 DNA sequence: TGTGCCACCAGCAGAGATGAAGGGGCAACCTACGAGCAGTACTTC. It translates to CATSRDEGATYEQYF.

This chain links TRBV27 with TRBJ1-1; 7 nucleotides line up with TRBD1. The V segment lost 6 bases and the J segment 6 bases; nucleotides outside the gene matches: 10. This CDR3 comprises 14 residues. Per the germline V gene, CDR1 is MNHEY and CDR2 is SMNVEV (reference sequence). CDR3 sequence: CASRKQGWEAEAFF. Here the CDR3 DNA reads TGTGCCAGCAGGAAACAGGGGTGGGAAGCTGAAGCTTTCTTT.

The J gene is TRBJ2-1, the V gene TRBV5-1, with 11 bases that match TRBD1. Germline assignment: CDR1 SGHRS and CDR2 YFSETQ. The CDR3 totals 17 residues. Trimming removed 1 base from V and 4 bases from J; junction bases left unmatched: 7. Written as DNA, the CDR3 is TGCGCCAGCAGCTTGTTAAGCGGGACAGGGGGGTACAATGAGCAGTTCTTC. This encodes CASSLLSGTGGYNEQFF.

V and J are TRBV29-1 and TRBJ1-5; D possibly corresponds to TRBD1 (5 bases). Trimming stripped 7 bases from V and 5 bases from J, with 12 bases between. The CDR3 consists of 12 residues. Per the germline V gene, CDR1 is SQVTM and CDR2 is ANQGSEA. The CDR3 nucleotides are TGCAGCGCCGGGGGGGGAGATCAGCCCCAGCATTTT. Protein product: CSAGGGDQPQHF.

The rearrangement uses TRBV7-2 and TRBJ2-7, with TRBD1 as a possible D gene (6 bases). Trimming took off 5 bases at V and 3 bases at J, with 11 bases between the two ends. Germline loops: CDR1 SGHTA, CDR2 FQGNSA. This CDR3 has 13 residues. This chain's CDR3 is CASSKDRDYEQYF. The CDR3 region has the DNA TGTGCCAGCAGCAAGGACAGAGACTACGAGCAGTACTTC.

V is TRBV9 and J is TRBJ2-5, with D perhaps matching TRBD1 (5 bases). The germline V and J ends were trimmed by 4 bases and 5 bases, with 6 bases remaining between them. The CDR3 spans 11 residues. CDR1 is SGDLS and CDR2 is YYNGEE in the germline V gene. CDR3 in DNA: TGTGCCAGCAGCTCAGGGGAGACCCAGTACTTC. Translating it yields CASSSGETQYF.

V and J are TRBV4-2 and TRBJ1-3; D is perhaps TRBD1 (5 bases). Trimming shortened V by 2 bases and J by 1 base, and 15 bases separated the two germline ends. Germline V gene sequence: CDR1 LGHNA, CDR2 YNFKEQ. The CDR3 has 17 residues. Here the CDR3 DNA reads TGTGCCAGCAGCCAAAAAAGCCAAGGGGCGTCTGGAAACACCATATATTTT. Amino acid sequence: CASSQKSQGASGNTIYF.

This clone was counted only a few times. V usage is TRBV4-1 and J usage is TRBJ1-5, with TRBD1 matching over 9 bases. The V and J ends lost 0 bases and 4 bases, in that order; junction bases with no gene match: 1. Germline assignment: CDR1 MGHRA and CDR2 YSYEKL. The CDR3 runs to 15 residues. The CDR3: CASSQEGTGNQPQHF. CDR3 bases: TGCGCCAGCAGCCAAGAGGGGACAGGGAATCAGCCCCAGCATTTT.

Details on this clone: At one end, the junction sequence differs from germline, possibly due to a read error. In the same sample, other DNA sequences code for this CDR3. This sequence joins TRBV11-3 and TRBJ1-3; 7 bases align to TRBD1. The germline V gene encodes CDR1 SGHNT and CDR2 YENEEA. CDR3 size: 14 residues. In DNA form, the CDR3 reads TGTGCCAGCAGCCACAGGGGTTCTGGAAATACCATATATTTT. Its protein is CASSHRGSGNTIYF. Complete variable domain (other parts from reference TRBV11-3 and TRBJ1-3): EAGVVQSPRYKIIEKKQPVAFWCNPISGHNTLYWYLQNLGQGPELLIRYENEEAVDDSQLPKDRFSAERLKGVDSTLKIQPAELGDSAVYLCASSHRGSGNTIYFGEGSWLTVV.

The chain is built from TRBV7-2 and TRBJ2-3; 7 nucleotides agree with TRBD1. Looked up from germline, CDR1 is SGHTA and CDR2 is FQGNSA. The V gene end was trimmed by 3 bases and the J gene end by 0 bases; junction bases not matched to a gene: 6. CDR3 size: 16 residues. As DNA, the CDR3 is TGTGCCAGCAGCTTGAGACAGGGTACTAGCACAGATACGCAGTATTTT. It codes for CASSLRQGTSTDTQYF.

The chain recombines TRBV14 with TRBJ2-5, with D possibly matching TRBD1 (6 bases). Germline V gives CDR1 SGHDN, CDR2 FVKESK. Trimming removed 1 base at V and 5 bases at J, with 11 bases between. The CDR3 spans 14 residues. The CDR3 DNA reads TGTGCCAGCAGCCAAGTCACAGGGCGGGAGACCCAGTACTTC. This codes for CASSQVTGRETQYF. Drawing the rest from reference TRBV14 and TRBJ2-5, the complete variable domain is EAGVTQFPSHSVIEKGQTVTLRCDPISGHDNLYWYRRVMGKEIKFLLHFVKESKQDESGMPNNRFLAERTGGTYSTLKVQPAELEDSGVYFCASSQVTGRETQYFGPGTRLLVL.

The rearrangement uses TRBV29-1 and TRBJ1-1; D is ambiguous. Germline values: CDR1 SQVTM, CDR2 ANQGSEA. The CDR3 contains 13 residues. V was shortened by 1 base and J by 1 base, with 7 bases between the two germline ends. The DNA for the CDR3 is TGCAGCGTTGAAGGACAACCGAACACTGAAGCTTTCTTT. Translation gives CSVEGQPNTEAFF.

The rearrangement links TRBV5-6 to TRBJ1-3; no clear D gene. V was clipped by 0 bases and J by 0 bases, with 7 bases between them. This CDR3 contains 15 residues. Per germline, CDR1 SGHDT and CDR2 YYEEEE. DNA of the CDR3: TGTGCCAGCAGCTTGGGCGCCCACTCTGGAAACACCATATATTTT. This sequence encodes CASSLGAHSGNTIYF. The variable domain in full, with the rest retrieved from reference TRBV5-6 and TRBJ1-3, is DAGVTQSPTHLIKTRGQQVTLRCSPKSGHDTVSWYQQALGQGPQFIFQYYEEEERQRGNFPDRFSGHQFPNYSSELNVNALLLGDSALYLCASSLGAHSGNTIYFGEGSWLTVV.

V and J are TRBV28 and TRBJ2-2; tentatively, D is TRBD1 (6 bases). The length of the CDR3 is 17 residues. V lost 2 bases and J lost 3, with 16 bases in between. Germline values: CDR1 MDHEN, CDR2 SYDVKM. DNA of the CDR3: TGTGCCAGCAGTTTACCAGGGGTAGGGCCTTACACCGGGGAGCTGTTTTTT. It is translated as CASSLPGVGPYTGELFF.

This chain connects TRBV6-5 to TRBJ2-1, with D tentatively TRBD2 (6 bases). The germline V gene has CDR1 MNHEY and CDR2 SVGAGI. Trimming took 4 bases from V and 3 from J, leaving 7 bases between them. The CDR3 extends over 13 amino acids. The CDR3 loop is CASSSGDYNEQFF. CDR3 DNA sequence: TGTGCCAGCAGTTCGGGAGACTACAATGAGCAGTTCTTC.

This clone was seen once. The chain combines TRBV11-3 with TRBJ2-1; no firm D call. The V end lost 0 bases, the J end lost 5 bases, and 11 bases lay between the germline ends. This CDR3 region has 15 residues. The germline V gene encodes CDR1 SGHNT and CDR2 YENEEA. CDR3 coding DNA: TGTGCCAGCAGCTTAGATCGTGGGCCAAACAATGAGCAGTTCTTC. Amino acid sequence: CASSLDRGPNNEQFF.

J is TRBJ2-1 and V is TRBV29-1; 10 nucleotides align to TRBD1. CDR1 SQVTM and CDR2 ANQGSEA come from the germline V gene. Trimming removed 5 bases from V and 6 bases from J; junction bases left unmatched: 10. This CDR3 is built from 15 residues. DNA of the CDR3: TGCAGCGTTCGTGCTCGACAGGGGGCTGTCAATGAGCAGTTCTTC. Translating it yields CSVRARQGAVNEQFF.